These 20 T cell receptor beta chains were all obtained from the same sample, sequenced in a study of shared clonotypes between healthy human individuals (dated by TCRdb to the early 2020s). Libraries were prepared through the immunoSEQ multiplex PCR assay. TCRdb took over this immuneACCESS table, retaining in-frame rearrangements with V and J assigned. Such tables are incomplete; in checked studies, under half of the missing clones stem from an unresolved V gene, and the remainder is unexplained. Across this sample there are approximately 530,000 clones, with about 96% seen only once. Of the sample, under 0.065% is held by the ten largest clones. Specimen: naive CD4+ T cells sorted from blood. This specimen's cell subset or site label, interpreted: CD45RA+ positively selected. The receptors were gathered from a woman between 25 and 40 years old in good health.

The chain combines TRBV5-1 with TRBJ1-4, with 10 bases aligning to TRBD1. The V and J ends lost 2 bases and 3 bases, in that order; junction bases with no gene match: 1. The CDR3 sequence is 15 residues long. From germline, CDR1 is SGHRS and CDR2 YFSETQ. CDR3 loop: CASSLDRGPNEKLFF. The CDR3 nucleotides read TGCGCCAGCAGCTTAGACAGGGGGCCTAATGAAAAACTGTTTTTT. The full variable domain, with the rest looked up from reference TRBV5-1 and TRBJ1-4, is KAGVTQTPRYLIKTRGQQVTLSCSPISGHRSVSWYQQTPGQGLQFLFEYFSETQRNKGNFPGRFSGRQFSNSRSEMNVSTLELGDSALYLCASSLDRGPNEKLFFGSGTQLSVL.

A note on this clone: This CDR3 is also generated by other DNA sequences in the sample. J is TRBJ1-2 and V is TRBV28; 11 bases fit TRBD1. The V and J ends lost 6 bases and 8 bases, in that order; junction bases with no gene match: 8. Germline CDR1 is MDHEN and CDR2 is SYDVKM. The CDR3 runs 14 residues. The DNA of the CDR3 is TGTGCCAGCAGCTCTGGACAGGGGGCAGGGGGCTACACCTTC. This encodes CASSSGQGAGGYTF.

The chain joins TRBV6-1 to TRBJ2-7; possible D gene TRBD1, 6 bases. CDR3 length: 16 amino acids. CDR1 is MNHNS and CDR2 is SASEGT in the germline V gene. V lost 2 bases and J 0 bases, leaving 14 bases between the germline ends. Here the CDR3 DNA reads TGTGCCAGCAGTGAACCCGGGACACGGGGCTCCTACGAGCAGTACTTC. Its translation is CASSEPGTRGSYEQYF.

V usage is TRBV5-1 and J usage is TRBJ2-5, with D possibly being TRBD2 (6 bases). V lost 0 bases and J 5 bases, leaving 11 bases between the germline ends. Looked up from germline, CDR1 is SGHRS and CDR2 is YFSETQ. The CDR3 spans 14 residues. CDR3 DNA: TGCGCCAGCAGCTTGGGGTCAGGGAGGGAGACCCAGTACTTC. It is translated as CASSLGSGRETQYF. Full variable domain (missing parts from reference TRBV5-1 and TRBJ2-5): KAGVTQTPRYLIKTRGQQVTLSCSPISGHRSVSWYQQTPGQGLQFLFEYFSETQRNKGNFPGRFSGRQFSNSRSEMNVSTLELGDSALYLCASSLGSGRETQYFGPGTRLLVL.

This clone was detected once. The chain has TRBV5-1 and TRBJ2-7; TRBD2 aligns across 11 bases. With 0 bases clipped from V and 5 bases from J, the junction kept 10 bases outside the gene matches. Germline V CDR1 and CDR2: SGHRS, YFSETQ. The CDR3 spans 17 residues. The CDR3 nucleotides read TGCGCCAGCAGCTTGGGGTCTGTACTAGCGGGAGCGGACGAGCAGTACTTC. Translation: CASSLGSVLAGADEQYF. Together with reference TRBV5-1 and TRBJ2-7, the CDR3 gives the full variable domain: KAGVTQTPRYLIKTRGQQVTLSCSPISGHRSVSWYQQTPGQGLQFLFEYFSETQRNKGNFPGRFSGRQFSNSRSEMNVSTLELGDSALYLCASSLGSVLAGADEQYFGPGTRLTVT.

The chain uses TRBV9 and TRBJ2-3; D possibly corresponds to TRBD2 (5 bases). The CDR3 runs to 15 residues. The germline CDR1 and CDR2 sequences are SGDLS and YYNGEE. V lost 3 bases and J 0 bases, leaving 11 bases between the germline ends. The CDR3 reads CASSASGLSTDTQYF. The DNA for the CDR3 is TGTGCCAGCAGCGCCAGCGGATTGAGCACAGATACGCAGTATTTT.

The rearrangement links TRBV28 to TRBJ2-1; maybe TRBD1 (7 bases). Trimming shortened V by 1 base and J by 9 bases, and 28 bases separated the two germline ends. The V gene's germline CDR1 is MDHEN and CDR2 SYDVKM. This CDR3 is 19 amino acids long. CDR3 in DNA: TGTGCCAGCAGTTTATTCCCGAGGGGGGTACAGGGGAAATTTACTGAGCAGTTCTTC. Translation: CASSLFPRGVQGKFTEQFF.

The V gene is TRBV11-2, the J gene TRBJ2-1; 11 nucleotides line up with TRBD1. CDR3 size: 16 residues. Losses at the gene ends were 2 bases for V and 6 bases for J; bases not matched to a gene: 6. Germline V gene data show CDR1 as SGHAT and CDR2 as FQNNGV. The CDR3 region has the DNA TGTGCCAGCAGCTTATGGACAGGGGGCATCGGCAATGAGCAGTTCTTC. It translates to CASSLWTGGIGNEQFF.

The chain employs TRBV6-4 and TRBJ2-5; D unclear. Looked up from germline, CDR1 is MRHNA and CDR2 is SNTAGT. There are 15 residues in the CDR3. Deletions cut 2 bases from V and 1 base from J, with 11 bases between. CDR3 in DNA: TGTGCCAGCAGTGACCTATTGAAGGCCCAAGAGACCCAGTACTTC. Translation: CASSDLLKAQETQYF.

The chain employs TRBV18 and TRBJ2-7; 8 bases agree with TRBD2. Unmatched junction bases numbered 1, after V lost 0 bases and J lost 0 bases. The CDR3 is 15 residues long. Germline lookup yields CDR1 KGHSH and CDR2 LQKENI. This chain's CDR3 is CASSPPGTSSYEQYF. The DNA of the CDR3 is TGTGCCAGCTCACCACCAGGGACTAGCTCCTACGAGCAGTACTTC.

The rearrangement uses TRBV19 and TRBJ1-1, with 10 bases fitting TRBD1. J was trimmed by 2 bases and V by 5 bases; bases with no gene match: 5. CDR1 is LNHDA and CDR2 is SQIVND in the germline V gene (reference sequence). The CDR3 is 15 amino acids. CDR3 nucleotides: TGTGCCAGTAGTGCTACGACAGGGGGCAACACTGAAGCTTTCTTT. It specifies CASSATTGGNTEAFF.

This sequence joins TRBV5-1 and TRBJ2-1, with D perhaps TRBD2 (6 bases). Germline CDR1 is SGHRS and CDR2 is YFSETQ. This CDR3 comprises 15 residues. The V end was cut by 2 bases, the J end by 2 bases, with 11 bases between. CDR3 sequence reads: CASSLLAATYNEQFF. CDR3 sequence (DNA): TGCGCCAGCAGCTTATTAGCGGCTACCTACAATGAGCAGTTCTTC.

This rearrangement joins TRBV18 to TRBJ2-1; the D call may be TRBD1 or TRBD2 (5 bases each). CDR1 KGHSH and CDR2 LQKENI come from the germline V gene. The V end was cut by 5 bases, the J end by 4 bases, with 24 bases between. The length of the CDR3 is 18 residues. CDR3: CASSLYWDQPSSYNEQFF. The CDR3 nucleotides are TGTGCCAGCTCATTGTACTGGGACCAACCGTCATCGTACAATGAGCAGTTCTTC.

This chain connects TRBV28 to TRBJ1-5, with TRBD1 as a possible D gene (5 bases). Germline V CDR1 and CDR2: MDHEN, SYDVKM. This CDR3 comprises 13 residues. Trimming stripped 4 bases from V and 3 bases from J, with 7 bases between. The CDR3 protein is CASSSGANQPQHF. DNA for the CDR3: TGTGCCAGCAGTTCTGGGGCCAATCAGCCCCAGCATTTT.

This rearrangement joins TRBV5-4 to TRBJ1-2, with a tentative D call TRBD1 (6 bases). V dropped 5 bases and J dropped 4 bases, with 12 bases sitting between them. The germline V gene has CDR1 SGHNT and CDR2 YYREEE (reference sequence). CDR3 length: 13 residues. The DNA of the CDR3 is TGTGCCAGCAGACTAACAGGGAGCTATGGCTACACCTTC. As protein: CASRLTGSYGYTF.

The rearrangement uses TRBV18 and TRBJ2-2; D is unresolved. V lost 1 base and J lost 0, with 9 bases in between. CDR1 KGHSH and CDR2 LQKENI come from the germline V gene. The CDR3 contains 16 residues. The CDR3 coding sequence is TGTGCCAGCTCACCACGAACGACTTCGAACACCGGGGAGCTGTTTTTT. It encodes CASSPRTTSNTGELFF.

The V gene is TRBV13, the J gene TRBJ2-6, with D tentatively TRBD2 (6 bases). The germline V gene encodes CDR1 PRHDT and CDR2 FYEKMQ (reference sequence). The CDR3 is 18 residues long. Trimming removed 5 bases from V and 1 base from J, with 18 bases in between. This CDR3 is CASSRRAPWTSGANVLTF. In DNA form, the CDR3 reads TGTGCCAGCAGCCGGAGGGCCCCCTGGACTTCTGGGGCCAACGTCCTGACTTTC.

The gene calls are TRBV7-6 and TRBJ1-2; 7 bases line up with TRBD1. Germline V gene data show CDR1 as SGHVS and CDR2 as FNYEAQ. V lost 5 bases and J lost 10; bases outside the gene matches: 10. The CDR3 spans 13 residues. The CDR3 protein is CASSQEGGRAYTF. In DNA form, the CDR3 reads TGTGCCAGCAGCCAAGAAGGGGGCAGGGCCTACACCTTC. The whole variable domain, filled in from reference TRBV7-6 and TRBJ1-2, reads GAGVSQSPRYKVTKRGQDVALRCDPISGHVSLYWYRQALGQGPEFLTYFNYEAQQDKSGLPNDRFSAERPEGSISTLTIQRTEQRDSAMYRCASSQEGGRAYTFGSGTRLTVV.

The chain is built from TRBV11-2 and TRBJ2-7, with 11 bases aligning to TRBD1. The CDR3 extends over 15 amino acids. V trimming: 6 bases; J trimming: 3 bases; junction bases outside the gene matches: 7. Per the germline V gene, CDR1 is SGHAT and CDR2 is FQNNGV. CDR3 in amino acids: CASRLEGQGVYEQYF. CDR3 DNA: TGTGCCAGCAGACTAGAGGGACAGGGGGTCTACGAGCAGTACTTC.

The chain is built from TRBV19 and TRBJ1-3, with no clear D. The CDR3 has 13 amino acids. Germline V gene lookup returns CDR1 LNHDA and CDR2 SQIVND (reference sequence). Trimming took off 5 bases at V and 0 bases at J, with 5 bases between the two ends. The CDR3: CASSFNSGNTIYF. The CDR3 region has the DNA TGTGCCAGTAGTTTTAACTCTGGAAACACCATATATTTT.